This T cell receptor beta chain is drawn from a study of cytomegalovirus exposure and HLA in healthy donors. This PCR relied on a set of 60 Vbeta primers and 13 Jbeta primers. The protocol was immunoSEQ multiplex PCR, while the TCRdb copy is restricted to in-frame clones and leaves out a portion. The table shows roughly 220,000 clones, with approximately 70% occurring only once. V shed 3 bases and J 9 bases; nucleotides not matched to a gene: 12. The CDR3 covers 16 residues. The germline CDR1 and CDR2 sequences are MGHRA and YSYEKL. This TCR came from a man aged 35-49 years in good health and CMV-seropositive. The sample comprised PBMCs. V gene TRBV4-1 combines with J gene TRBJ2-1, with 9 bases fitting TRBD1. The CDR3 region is CASSQRPGTGYTEQFF. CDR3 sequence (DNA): TGCGCCAGCAGCCAGCGACCCGGGACAGGGTATACTGAGCAGTTCTTC.